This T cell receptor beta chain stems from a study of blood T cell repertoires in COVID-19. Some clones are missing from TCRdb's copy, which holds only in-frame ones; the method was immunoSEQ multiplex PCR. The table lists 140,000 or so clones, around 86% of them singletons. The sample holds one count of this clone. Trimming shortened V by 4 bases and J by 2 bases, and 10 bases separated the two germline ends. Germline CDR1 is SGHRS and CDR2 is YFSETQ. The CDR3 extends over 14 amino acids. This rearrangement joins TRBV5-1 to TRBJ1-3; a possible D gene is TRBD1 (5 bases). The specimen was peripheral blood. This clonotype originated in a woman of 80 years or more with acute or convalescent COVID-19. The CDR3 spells CASSPSGAGNTIYF. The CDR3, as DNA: TGCGCCAGCAGCCCATCGGGGGCTGGAAACACCATATATTTT.